This T cell receptor beta chain was captured by sequencing in a study of beta chain features in type 1 diabetes. Every bit of the isolated RNA underwent reverse transcription, so sequencing read expressed TCRB transcripts. TCRdb's copy holds only in-frame clones and misses some; the assay was immunoSEQ multiplex PCR. The table lists 40,000 to 60,000 clones, about 60% of them singletons. On this clone: Its antigen is not identified.

Study-wide results and limits: Type 1 diabetes patients had moderately but significantly shorter TCRB CDR3s in all four CD4+ subsets.

The V and J ends lost 0 bases and 6 bases, in that order; junction bases with no gene match: 4. Germline CDR1 SGDLS, CDR2 YYNGEE. The CDR3 is made up of 14 amino acids. Sequenced material: stem cell memory CD4+ T cells from blood. The sequence derives from a woman aged 30 to 39 with type 1 diabetes. The rearrangement uses TRBV9 and TRBJ2-3; TRBD1 matches 7 bases. The CDR3 DNA sequence: TGTGCCAGCAGCGTAGCTACAGGGGTGGATACGCAGTATTTT. It encodes CASSVATGVDTQYF.